This note documents a single T cell receptor beta chain sequence. This sample is part of a study of shared T cell receptors in the human thymus. Profiling relied on immunoSEQ multiplex PCR, and the TCRdb table lists in-frame clones only, not all of them. The profile covers over 450,000 clones, with approximately 80% appearing a single time and about 0.012% taken by the ten largest. This sample was also put to use in a study of human thymus T cells.

This clonotype originated in a boy in the first two years of life with a congenital heart defect. Sequencing was done on a sample of thymocytes.

The CDR3 DNA sequence: TGTGCCAGCAGTGGGGGACACCCTAACAGGGCTAACTCTGGAAACACCATATATTTT. This sequence encodes CASSGGHPNRANSGNTIYF. This chain joins TRBV6-1 and TRBJ1-3; D possibly corresponds to TRBD1 (6 bases). Trimming shortened V by 4 bases and J by 0 bases, and 22 bases separated the two germline ends. The CDR3 has 19 amino acids. Germline lookup yields CDR1 MNHNS and CDR2 SASEGT.